This passage covers 27 T cell receptor beta chains from one sample sequenced in a study of cytomegalovirus exposure and HLA in healthy donors (dated by TCRdb to about 2017). The method behind the library was the immunoSEQ multiplex PCR assay. The multiplex PCR relied on a mix of 60 forward primers for TCR Vbeta segments and 13 reverse primers for TCR Jbeta segments. The source is immuneACCESS, and TCRdb retained only in-frame sequences with V and J called. Part of the clones is not carried over; for the studies checked, unresolved V genes explain less than half of this, and the remainder is unexplained. This sample holds 150,000 to 200,000 clones; around four fifths were observed only once. The top ten constitute roughly 1.4% of the sample. The specimen sequenced was PBMCs. These receptors all stem from a woman in her twenties or thirties in good health and CMV-seronegative.

The DNA of the CDR3 is TGCGCCAGCAGCCCAGGACAGGGGTATCAGTCTACCTTC. It specifies CASSPGQGYQSTF. V is TRBV4-1 and J is TRBJ1-2, with 9 bases fitting TRBD1. The CDR3 length is 13 residues. V dropped 4 bases and J dropped 14; count of bases not matched to a gene: 11. The germline V gene has CDR1 MGHRA and CDR2 YSYEKL.

The chain employs TRBV6-5 and TRBJ1-1, with D unclear. Trimming took 2 bases from V and 0 from J, leaving 7 bases between them. Germline V CDR1 and CDR2: MNHEY, SVGAGI. The CDR3 runs to 14 residues. The CDR3 region has the DNA TGTGCCAGCAGTTACGATGGCATGAACACTGAAGCTTTCTTT. This translates into CASSYDGMNTEAFF.

The sample holds one count of this clone. This sequence joins TRBV7-9 and TRBJ1-6; D is unresolved. Germline V lookup: CDR1 SEHNR, CDR2 FQNEAQ (reference sequence). Trimming cost V 5 bases and J 7 bases, with 12 bases left between them. This CDR3 region has 14 residues. CDR3 protein: CASSQVAGNSPLHF. CDR3 bases: TGTGCCAGCAGCCAAGTAGCGGGGAATTCACCCCTCCACTTT.

A few counts support this clone. This chain connects TRBV9 to TRBJ1-4; D might be TRBD1 (5 bases). The CDR3 is 16 residues long. Deletions cut 4 bases from V and 0 bases from J, with 13 bases between. The germline V gene has CDR1 SGDLS and CDR2 YYNGEE. The CDR3 reads CASSLPTGATNEKLFF. As DNA, the CDR3 is TGTGCCAGCAGCCTTCCAACAGGTGCAACTAATGAAAAACTGTTTTTT.

This clone was seen a single time. The chain uses TRBV19 and TRBJ2-3; D remains unclear. This CDR3 has 12 residues. Trimming took 8 bases from V and 0 from J, leaving 6 bases between them. Germline V lookup: CDR1 LNHDA, CDR2 SQIVND (reference sequence). CDR3 sequence: CASSRSTDTQYF. Written as DNA, the CDR3 is TGTGCCAGTTCGCGAAGCACAGATACGCAGTATTTT.

This clone was found a few times. This chain uses TRBV2 with TRBJ1-6, with 8 bases lining up with TRBD1. Germline V gene lookup returns CDR1 SNHLY and CDR2 FYNNEI. Germline trimming cut 1 base from V and 8 bases from J; bases unmatched to any gene: 7. The CDR3 totals 16 residues. In DNA form, the CDR3 reads TGTGCCAGCAGTGAAGATGGGGACAGGAGGGATTCACCCCTCCACTTT. Translation: CASSEDGDRRDSPLHF.

The chain has TRBV7-6 and TRBJ2-2, with a possible D match to TRBD1 (5 bases). Trimming removed 6 bases at V and 1 base at J, with 9 bases between. The CDR3 spans 14 residues. The germline V gene encodes CDR1 SGHVS and CDR2 FNYEAQ. The CDR3 loop reads CASSRQKNTGELFF. The CDR3 DNA sequence: TGTGCCAGCAGTAGACAGAAGAACACCGGGGAGCTGTTTTTT.

This clone turned up a few times. J is TRBJ2-3 and V is TRBV19; 8 bases agree with TRBD2. Germline V gives CDR1 LNHDA, CDR2 SQIVND (reference sequence). The CDR3 runs to 17 residues. V was clipped by 5 bases and J by 6 bases; unmatched bases: 16. This chain's CDR3 is CASSSGLASRFLDTQYF. In nucleotides, the CDR3 is TGTGCCAGTAGTTCAGGACTAGCAAGTAGGTTCCTCGATACGCAGTATTTT.

V gene TRBV5-5 combines with J gene TRBJ1-1, with 9 bases fitting TRBD1. CDR3 length: 15 amino acids. Germline trimming cut 1 base from V and 5 bases from J; bases unmatched to any gene: 6. Germline CDR1 SGHKS, CDR2 YYEKEE (reference sequence). CDR3 bases: TGTGCCAGCAGCTTGTGGGGACAGGGACAAACTGAAGCTTTCTTT. It codes for CASSLWGQGQTEAFF.

V gene TRBV6-1 combines with J gene TRBJ1-4; no reliable D call. The CDR3 spans 11 residues. Trimming stripped 10 bases from V and 6 bases from J, with 9 bases between. Germline V gene data show CDR1 as MNHNS and CDR2 as SASEGT. The CDR3 here is CATEGYEKLFF. The CDR3 DNA follows: TGTGCCACCGAGGGTTATGAAAAACTGTTTTTT.

V usage is TRBV18 and J usage is TRBJ2-3; D might be TRBD2 (6 bases). In germline, CDR1 is KGHSH, CDR2 LQKENI. The CDR3 is 18 amino acids. V was pared by 1 base and J by 2 bases, with 19 bases between. The CDR3 sequence: CASSPLSGRTPLTDTQYF. The DNA for the CDR3 is TGTGCCAGCTCACCACTTAGCGGACGGACTCCGCTCACAGATACGCAGTATTTT.

The V call is TRBV10-3, the J call TRBJ1-4, with D maybe TRBD1 (6 bases). With 10 bases removed from V and 7 bases from J, the gap between germline ends came to 16 bases. Germline values: CDR1 ENHRY, CDR2 SYGVKD. The CDR3 is 13 amino acids. DNA for the CDR3: TGTGCCAGTCACAGGGCTCAGGGTGAAAAACTGTTTTTT. Translating it yields CASHRAQGEKLFF.

In its sample, this clone was seen a few times. The genes are TRBV5-6 and TRBJ2-1; 11 bases line up with TRBD2. Trimming cost V 2 bases and J 4 bases; bases outside gene matches: 2. The germline V gene encodes CDR1 SGHDT and CDR2 YYEEEE. The CDR3 is 15 amino acids. This chain's CDR3 is CASSFSGGAYNEQFF. CDR3 bases: TGTGCCAGCAGCTTTAGCGGGGGGGCTTACAATGAGCAGTTCTTC.

The genes are TRBV7-9 and TRBJ1-6; TRBD1 matches 8 bases. This CDR3 has 14 amino acids. J lost 8 bases, V lost 5 bases, and 5 bases had no gene match. Germline assignment: CDR1 SEHNR and CDR2 FQNEAQ (reference sequence). Here the CDR3 reads CASSRGQGDSPLHF. The DNA for the CDR3 is TGTGCCAGCAGCCGTGGACAGGGAGATTCACCCCTCCACTTT.

As to this clone: Different DNA sequences within this sample yield the same CDR3. This sequence joins TRBV5-1 and TRBJ1-1; no firm D call. Trimming took off 1 base at V and 1 base at J, with 5 bases between the two ends. The CDR3 sequence is 13 residues long. CDR1 and CDR2 (germline): SGHRS, YFSETQ. The CDR3, as DNA: TGCGCCAGCAGCTTGCCGGGGAACACTGAAGCTTTCTTT. Translation gives CASSLPGNTEAFF.

Only a few counts were recorded for this clone. The chain combines TRBV28 with TRBJ1-1; 7 nucleotides match TRBD1. Germline V gene sequence: CDR1 MDHEN, CDR2 SYDVKM. V gave up 9 bases and J gave up 1 base; unmatched junction bases: 2. This CDR3 is built from 12 residues. CDR3 sequence reads: CARDRKNTEAFF. In DNA, the CDR3 is TGTGCCAGGGACAGGAAGAACACTGAAGCTTTCTTT.

This chain links TRBV2 with TRBJ1-5, with 10 bases matching TRBD1. This CDR3 region has 17 residues. Trimming removed 7 bases from V and 5 bases from J; junction bases left unmatched: 14. Germline-derived CDR1 and CDR2 are SNHLY and FYNNEI. The CDR3 DNA is TGTGCCAGCACGAAACCTGCACCGGGGACAGGGGATCAGCCCCAGCATTTT. It yields the protein CASTKPAPGTGDQPQHF.

J is TRBJ1-5 and V is TRBV5-1; 7 positions match TRBD1. The V gene's germline CDR1 is SGHRS and CDR2 YFSETQ. V lost 0 bases to trimming and J lost 2 bases; unmatched junction nucleotides: 2. This CDR3 spans 15 amino acids. DNA of the CDR3: TGCGCCAGCAGCTTGGAAGGGACAGGCAATCAGCCCCAGCATTTT. Translated: CASSLEGTGNQPQHF.

This rearrangement joins TRBV7-8 to TRBJ1-4, with 11 bases aligning to TRBD1. J lost 5 bases, V lost 5 bases, and 7 bases had no gene match. The CDR3 length is 16 residues. Germline V lookup: CDR1 SGHVS, CDR2 FQNEAQ. CDR3 region: CASSAIGQGANEKLFF. The CDR3 DNA sequence: TGTGCCAGCAGCGCTATAGGACAGGGGGCGAATGAAAAACTGTTTTTT. Filled out from reference TRBV7-8 and TRBJ1-4, the complete variable domain reads GAGVSQSPRYKVAKRGQDVALRCDPISGHVSLFWYQQALGQGPEFLTYFQNEAQLDKSGLPSDRFFAERPEGSVSTLKIQRTQQEDSAVYLCASSAIGQGANEKLFFGSGTQLSVL.

The chain uses TRBV6-1 and TRBJ1-6; D gene ambiguous. From germline, CDR1 is MNHNS and CDR2 SASEGT. The CDR3 sequence is 14 residues long. V was trimmed by 9 bases and J by 0 bases, leaving 9 bases between them. CDR3 nucleotides: TGTGCCAGTGCCCCGAGCTCCTATAATTCACCCCTCCACTTT. It codes for CASAPSSYNSPLHF.

In this sample, this clone turned up a few times. This rearrangement joins TRBV7-9 to TRBJ2-3, with 13 nucleotides matching TRBD2. V was pared by 5 bases and J by 5 bases, with 10 bases of the junction left unmatched. CDR1 is SEHNR, CDR2 FQNEAQ, per germline (reference sequence). There are 17 residues in the CDR3. This CDR3 is CASSPELAGGRGDTQYF. The CDR3 DNA reads TGTGCCAGCAGCCCCGAACTAGCGGGGGGGCGTGGAGATACGCAGTATTTT.

This chain uses TRBV5-1 with TRBJ1-1; D unresolved. Per germline, CDR1 SGHRS and CDR2 YFSETQ. This CDR3 contains 11 residues. Deletions cut 3 bases from V and 7 bases from J, with 7 bases between. The CDR3 region has the DNA TGCGCCAGCAGCTCTGACATTGAAGCTTTCTTT. As protein: CASSSDIEAFF.

J is TRBJ1-2 and V is TRBV6-6, with 10 bases fitting TRBD1. Germline V gene sequence: CDR1 MNHNY, CDR2 SVGAGI (reference sequence). This CDR3 region has 15 residues. Trimming cost V 4 bases and J 0 bases; bases outside gene matches: 2. The DNA for the CDR3 is TGTGCCAGCAGTTTGGGACAGGGGTCTAACTATGGCTACACCTTC. Its protein is CASSLGQGSNYGYTF.

A note on this clone: The junction shows a germline mismatch at one end, possibly a read error. V is TRBV7-8 and J is TRBJ1-6; 9 bases are a match to TRBD1. The germline CDR1 and CDR2 sequences are SGHVS and FQNEAQ. This CDR3 is built from 16 residues. The CDR3 reads CASNPVGTGRGSPPHF. CDR3 in DNA: TGTGCCAGCAACCCCGTGGGGACAGGGAGGGGTTCACCCCCCCACTTT.

This clone was counted a few times. This chain uses TRBV7-7 with TRBJ2-7; D is perhaps TRBD1 (6 bases). The ends were cut back, 5 bases at V and 1 base at J, with 15 bases in the middle. The CDR3 sequence is 15 residues long. Germline V CDR1 and CDR2: SSHAT, FNYEAQ (reference sequence). CDR3 in amino acids: CASSPRQAASYEQYF. CDR3 nucleotide sequence: TGTGCCAGCAGCCCCCGACAGGCGGCTTCCTACGAGCAGTACTTC.

The rearrangement uses TRBV5-1 and TRBJ2-5; possibly TRBD2 for D (5 bases). Per the germline V gene, CDR1 is SGHRS and CDR2 is YFSETQ. The CDR3 loop spans 15 amino acids. Trimming removed 0 bases from V and 7 bases from J, with 16 bases in between. This chain's CDR3 is CASSLGSAGLGTQYF. The DNA of the CDR3 is TGCGCCAGCAGCTTGGGATCCGCAGGACTGGGGACCCAGTACTTC.

The chain uses TRBV13 and TRBJ1-6; 10 bases are a match to TRBD1. This CDR3 spans 14 amino acids. The germline CDR1 and CDR2 sequences are PRHDT and FYEKMQ (reference sequence). With V trimmed by 4 bases and J by 10 bases, 4 bases remained unmatched. The CDR3 nucleotides are TGTGCCAGCAGCTCGGACAGGGGGGACTCACCCCTCCACTTT. Translation gives CASSSDRGDSPLHF.